The rows below give T cell receptor beta chains drawn from one sample of a study of blood T cells in healthy people across ages. MiXCR, applied by TCRdb to the 5' RACE reads, yields one record per CDR3 protein. The sample holds fewer than 2,000,000 distinct CDR3 sequences, about 31% seen once. Input material: blood. The receptors derive from a woman aged 25 to 39 in good health. CDR3s include the opening cysteine and the closing phenylalanine or tryptophan. D genes are given only for firm matches. Where a row states a size, it is once, few, many or the class of an expanded clone; other rows omit it.

J | size | V | D | CDR3 | DNA
TRBJ2-7 | . | TRBV20-1 | TRBD2 | CSARAPGTSGIEQYF | TGCAGTGCTAGAGCCCCTGGGACTAGCGGTATCGAGCAGTACTTC
TRBJ1-2 | . | TRBV6-1 | . | CASIQGPGLDYGYTF | TGTGCCAGCATCCAGGGCCCAGGGTTAGACTATGGCTACACCTTC
TRBJ1-4 | . | TRBV5-1 | . | CASSHRDPTNEKLFF | TGCGCCAGCAGCCACCGGGACCCAACTAATGAAAAACTGTTTTTT
TRBJ1-2 | . | TRBV5-5 | TRBD1 | CASSAGQGKLYGYTF | TGTGCCAGCAGCGCCGGACAGGGAAAGCTCTATGGCTACACCTTC
TRBJ2-7 | few | TRBV10-2 | TRBD2 | CASSYAGLALTYEQYF | TGCGCCAGCAGTTATGCGGGACTAGCGTTAACCTACGAGCAGTACTTC
TRBJ2-7 | . | TRBV25-1 | TRBD2 | CASSQSGTSEQYF | TGTGCCAGCAGTCAGTCCGGGACTAGTGAGCAGTACTTC
TRBJ1-1 | . | TRBV7-9 | . | CASSLKLHRDGMNTEAFF | TGTGCCAGCAGCTTAAAATTACACCGGGACGGTATGAACACTGAAGCTTTCTTT
TRBJ2-1 | . | TRBV28 | . | CASSQELVYDEQFF | TGTGCCAGCAGCCAGGAGCTAGTATACGATGAGCAGTTCTTC
TRBJ1-4 | . | TRBV13 | TRBD1 | CASSLNQGATSRSSEKLFF | TGTGCCAGCAGCTTAAATCAGGGGGCGACCTCACGATCTAGTGAAAAACTGTTTTTT
TRBJ2-5 | . | TRBV6-2/TRBV6-3 | . | CASSYVQEEETQYF | TGTGCCAGCAGTTACGTTCAGGAGGAAGAGACCCAGTACTTC
TRBJ2-5 | few | TRBV30 | . | CAWSTGRGETQYF | TGTGCCTGGAGTACAGGGAGGGGGGAGACCCAGTACTTC
TRBJ2-1 | . | TRBV5-1 | TRBD2 | CASSLSLAGWDEQFF | TGCGCCAGCAGCTTGAGTCTAGCGGGATGGGATGAGCAGTTCTTC
TRBJ2-1 | many | TRBV20-1 | TRBD1 | CSAYASGQGAVNEQFF | TGCAGTGCGTACGCCTCGGGACAGGGGGCGGTCAATGAGCAGTTCTTC
TRBJ2-1 | . | TRBV9 | . | CASSVSRSSHNEQFF | TGTGCCAGCAGCGTAAGCAGGAGCTCCCACAATGAGCAGTTCTTC
TRBJ2-2 | once | TRBV5-1 | . | CASVPDYPYTGELFF | TGCGCCAGCGTCCCGGACTATCCATACACCGGGGAGCTGTTTTTT
TRBJ1-2 | . | TRBV20-1 | . | CSARDGENYGYTF | TGCAGTGCTAGAGATGGAGAAAACTATGGCTACACCTTC
TRBJ2-7 | . | TRBV6-2/TRBV6-3 | . | CASSSVTPLSYEQYF | TGTGCCAGCAGTTCAGTCACCCCTCTCTCCTACGAGCAGTACTTC
TRBJ2-7 | once | TRBV3-1 | . | CASSPRDGDSYEQYF | TGTGCCAGCAGCCCTCGGGACGGAGACTCCTACGAGCAGTACTTC
TRBJ2-7 | . | TRBV4-1 | . | CASSQEQTFEQYF | TGCGCCAGCAGCCAAGAGCAGACGTTCGAGCAGTACTTC
TRBJ2-7 | . | TRBV7-2 | TRBD2 | CASSLPGTSGGSKGYEQYF | TGTGCCAGCAGCTTACCCGGGACTAGCGGGGGCTCGAAGGGTTACGAGCAGTACTTC
TRBJ1-2 | few | TRBV28 | . | CASSSQRQGIDGYTF | TGTGCCAGCAGTTCCCAGAGGCAGGGTATTGATGGCTACACCTTC
TRBJ1-5 | . | TRBV6-1 | . | CASRAGWVDQPQHF | TGTGCCAGCAGGGCAGGGTGGGTGGATCAGCCCCAGCATTTT
TRBJ2-7 | . | TRBV7-2 | TRBD1 | CASSLLQGATYEQYF | TGTGCCAGCAGCTTATTACAGGGGGCTACCTACGAGCAGTACTTC